Presented here are 17 T cell receptor beta chains from one specimen sequenced in a study of graft-versus-host responses after intestinal transplantation. The protocol was immunoSEQ multiplex PCR, while the TCRdb copy is restricted to in-frame clones and leaves out a portion. The sample carries 99,000 or so clones, around 93% recorded once. Their specific antigens are unknown. Specimen: unstimulated CD8+ T cells sorted from spleen or lymph node cells, collected before transplant. The receptors were sampled from a human donor who was the organ donor for an intestinal transplant.

The rearrangement uses TRBV9 and TRBJ2-2; D gene ambiguous. V lost 0 bases and J lost 8, with 8 bases in between. There are 13 residues in the CDR3. The germline V gene has CDR1 SGDLS and CDR2 YYNGEE. The CDR3 here is CASSVVISGELFF. DNA of the CDR3: TGTGCCAGCAGCGTAGTTATCAGTGGGGAGCTGTTTTTT.

A single count supports this clone. The V call is TRBV5-5, the J call TRBJ1-1; D is ambiguous. CDR3 size: 15 residues. Germline-derived CDR1 and CDR2 are SGHKS and YYEKEE (reference sequence). V shed 0 bases and J shed 0 bases, with 9 bases lying between them. The CDR3 coding sequence is TGTGCCAGCAGCTTGGCCTCGGTTTTGAACACTGAAGCTTTCTTT. Its translation: CASSLASVLNTEAFF. Full variable domain (missing parts from reference TRBV5-5 and TRBJ1-1): DAGVTQSPTHLIKTRGQQVTLRCSPISGHKSVSWYQQVLGQGPQFIFQYYEKEERGRGNFPDRFSARQFPNYSSELNVNALLLGDSALYLCASSLASVLNTEAFFGQGTRLTVV.

The rearrangement uses TRBV29-1 and TRBJ2-7; TRBD1 agrees at 7 bases. V lost 7 bases and J lost 3; bases outside the gene matches: 9. CDR3 length: 13 amino acids. Germline V gives CDR1 SQVTM, CDR2 ANQGSEA. The CDR3, as DNA: TGCAGCGCTTCAGGGGGTTTTGTCTACGAGCAGTACTTC. This sequence encodes CSASGGFVYEQYF.

The chain couples TRBV9 to TRBJ2-5; D possibly corresponds to TRBD1 (5 bases). The CDR3 contains 14 residues. The germline V gene has CDR1 SGDLS and CDR2 YYNGEE. V was clipped by 3 bases and J by 2 bases, with 11 bases between them. In nucleotides, the CDR3 is TGTGCCAGCAGCGGTCGGCAGGGACAAGAGACCCAGTACTTC. It encodes CASSGRQGQETQYF.

The chain employs TRBV25-1 and TRBJ2-1; possibly TRBD1 for D (6 bases). There are 11 residues in the CDR3. Trimming pared 4 bases from V and 13 bases from J, leaving 11 bases between. CDR1 and CDR2 (germline): MGHDK, SYGVNS. The CDR3 loop is CASSAQGKQFF. The CDR3 DNA is TGTGCCAGCAGTGCCCAGGGGAAACAGTTCTTC.

The V gene is TRBV5-4, the J gene TRBJ2-3; 7 positions agree with TRBD1. The CDR3 extends over 17 amino acids. Per germline, CDR1 SGHNT and CDR2 YYREEE (reference sequence). Unmatched junction bases numbered 9, after V lost 0 bases and J lost 2 bases. In nucleotides, the CDR3 is TGTGCCAGCAGCTTGGACCCCGGGACAGCAATCACAGATACGCAGTATTTT. Translating it yields CASSLDPGTAITDTQYF.

This sequence joins TRBV13 and TRBJ1-3; D not certain. The CDR3 totals 15 residues. CDR1 and CDR2 (germline): PRHDT, FYEKMQ (reference sequence). Deletions cut 1 base from V and 11 bases from J, with 18 bases between. This CDR3 is CASSLANRWGEAIYF. The CDR3 DNA is TGTGCCAGCAGCTTAGCTAACCGATGGGGAGAGGCCATATATTTT.

The V gene is TRBV29-1, the J gene TRBJ2-5; 8 positions agree with TRBD2. This CDR3 is 13 amino acids long. Per germline, CDR1 SQVTM and CDR2 ANQGSEA. The V gene end was trimmed by 1 base and the J gene end by 5 bases; junction bases not matched to a gene: 3. The CDR3 nucleotides read TGCAGCGTTGAAGGGACTAGCTTGGAGACCCAGTACTTC. Protein product: CSVEGTSLETQYF.

The gene calls are TRBV6-1 and TRBJ2-3, with 12 bases identical to TRBD2. V was clipped by 8 bases and J by 5 bases; unmatched bases: 8. The germline V gene encodes CDR1 MNHNS and CDR2 SASEGT. This CDR3 is built from 15 residues. The CDR3 sequence is CASYRLAGGQDTQYF. The DNA of the CDR3 is TGTGCCAGCTATCGGCTAGCGGGGGGGCAAGATACGCAGTATTTT.

V usage is TRBV28 and J usage is TRBJ2-7; 10 bases align to TRBD1. Unmatched junction bases numbered 8, after V lost 5 bases and J lost 4 bases. From germline, CDR1 is MDHEN and CDR2 SYDVKM. This CDR3 has 15 amino acids. This chain's CDR3 is CASSPGTGDLYEQYF. DNA for the CDR3: TGTGCCAGCAGTCCCGGGACAGGGGATTTGTACGAGCAGTACTTC.

V is TRBV5-4 and J is TRBJ1-2, with D possibly being TRBD1 (5 bases). The CDR3 loop spans 14 amino acids. The germline V gene has CDR1 SGHNT and CDR2 YYREEE (reference sequence). V lost 5 bases and J 2 bases, leaving 13 bases between the germline ends. The CDR3: CASRKVAGNYGYTF. Written as DNA, the CDR3 is TGTGCCAGCAGAAAGGTGGCAGGGAACTATGGCTACACCTTC. The variable domain in full, completed from reference TRBV5-4 and TRBJ1-2, reads ETGVTQSPTHLIKTRGQQVTLRCSSQSGHNTVSWYQQALGQGPQFIFQYYREEENGRGNFPPRFSGLQFPNYSSELNVNALELDDSALYLCASRKVAGNYGYTFGSGTRLTVV.

The chain couples TRBV4-1 to TRBJ2-2; 7 nucleotides line up with TRBD1. Unmatched junction bases numbered 10, after V lost 3 bases and J lost 3 bases. The CDR3 covers 17 residues. In germline, CDR1 is MGHRA, CDR2 YSYEKL. Written as DNA, the CDR3 is TGCGCCAGCAGCCAGGGGTTTGGGACAGTGGACACCGGGGAGCTGTTTTTT. Amino acid sequence: CASSQGFGTVDTGELFF.

V and J are TRBV28 and TRBJ1-5, with 7 positions matching TRBD1. Germline assignment: CDR1 MDHEN and CDR2 SYDVKM. The CDR3 is 13 amino acids. The junction had 4 bases not matched to a gene; V was cut back by 9 bases and J by 2 bases. The CDR3 loop reads CASYRGGNQPQHF. The DNA of the CDR3 is TGTGCCAGTTACAGGGGTGGCAATCAGCCCCAGCATTTT.

The gene calls are TRBV30 and TRBJ2-5; the match to TRBD1 covers 8 bases. J lost 2 bases, V lost 1 base, and 3 bases had no gene match. This CDR3 has 14 amino acids. CDR1 is GTSNPN, CDR2 SVGIG, per germline (reference sequence). The CDR3 protein is CAWSGGTGQETQYF. For the CDR3, the DNA is TGTGCCTGGAGTGGGGGGACAGGACAAGAGACCCAGTACTTC.

Comments on this clone: The sample holds other DNA sequences that translate to the same CDR3. The chain uses TRBV19 and TRBJ1-5; TRBD1 aligns across 11 bases. Unmatched junction bases numbered 8, after V lost 0 bases and J lost 7 bases. CDR3 length: 17 amino acids. CDR1 and CDR2 (germline): LNHDA, SQIVND (reference sequence). CDR3 nucleotide sequence: TGTGCCAGTAGTATAGACTCCGGGACAGGGGGACAACAGCCCCAGCATTTT. Protein: CASSIDSGTGGQQPQHF. Full variable domain (outside the CDR3, taken from reference TRBV19 and TRBJ1-5): DGGITQSPKYLFRKEGQNVTLSCEQNLNHDAMYWYRQDPGQGLRLIYYSQIVNDFQKGDIAEGYSVSREKKESFPLTVTSAQKNPTAFYLCASSIDSGTGGQQPQHFGDGTRLSIL.

This chain joins TRBV15 and TRBJ1-2; D gene ambiguous. This CDR3 has 15 residues. V lost 0 bases and J 5 bases, leaving 13 bases between the germline ends. Germline CDR1 LNHNV, CDR2 YYDKDF (reference sequence). CDR3 sequence (DNA): TGTGCCACCAGCAGAGATTTAGGAGGAGGGTATGGCTACACCTTC. This encodes CATSRDLGGGYGYTF.

This chain uses TRBV4-1 with TRBJ2-2; tentative D call: TRBD1 (5 bases). Trimming removed 4 bases from V and 1 base from J, with 7 bases in between. The CDR3 length is 14 residues. Germline CDR1 and CDR2: MGHRA and YSYEKL. The CDR3 coding sequence is TGCGCCAGCAGCCGCAGGGAGAACACCGGGGAGCTGTTTTTT. Its protein is CASSRRENTGELFF.